The 13 T cell receptor beta chains in this list originate from one sample, sequenced in a study of shared clonotypes between healthy human individuals. Repertoires were generated with immunoSEQ multiplex PCR, while TCRdb's copy carries only in-frame clones and drops some. Of roughly 2.5 million clones listed, around nine tenths were seen once; the top ten hold roughly 0.13%. The sample comprised naive CD4+ T cells sorted from blood. Subset given: CD45RA+ positively selected. Receptors originate from a man between 18 and 35 years old in good health.

The chain is built from TRBV30 and TRBJ2-5; 9 bases line up with TRBD1. With 2 bases clipped from V and 1 base from J, the junction kept 5 bases outside the gene matches. The CDR3 covers 15 residues. From germline, CDR1 is GTSNPN and CDR2 SVGIG (reference sequence). The DNA for the CDR3 is TGTGCCTGGAGTCAGGGACAGGGTGGCCAAGAGACCCAGTACTTC. Translating gives CAWSQGQGGQETQYF.

Remarks on this clone: Other nucleotide sequences in the sample specify the same CDR3. This chain uses TRBV5-1 with TRBJ2-7; 11 bases match TRBD1. V was pared by 4 bases and J by 3 bases, with 3 bases of the junction left unmatched. This CDR3 region has 14 residues. Looked up from germline, CDR1 is SGHRS and CDR2 is YFSETQ. The CDR3 reads CASSPGQGGYEQYF. The CDR3 DNA sequence: TGCGCCAGCAGCCCGGGACAGGGGGGCTACGAGCAGTACTTC. The full variable domain, rest sourced from reference TRBV5-1 and TRBJ2-7, is KAGVTQTPRYLIKTRGQQVTLSCSPISGHRSVSWYQQTPGQGLQFLFEYFSETQRNKGNFPGRFSGRQFSNSRSEMNVSTLELGDSALYLCASSPGQGGYEQYFGPGTRLTVT.

The V call is TRBV18, the J call TRBJ2-7, with D possibly matching TRBD2 (6 bases). V gave up 3 bases and J gave up 0 bases, with 12 bases separating them. This CDR3 comprises 15 residues. Per germline, CDR1 KGHSH and CDR2 LQKENI. CDR3 sequence: CASSPGLQSSYEQYF. Here the CDR3 DNA reads TGTGCCAGCTCACCGGGACTCCAAAGCTCCTACGAGCAGTACTTC.

V usage is TRBV5-1 and J usage is TRBJ1-5; the D is unclear. This CDR3 has 15 residues. Germline lookup yields CDR1 SGHRS and CDR2 YFSETQ. Trimming removed 4 bases from V and 0 bases from J, with 11 bases in between. The CDR3, as DNA: TGCGCCAGCAGCGTCGACGCTAATAGCAATCAGCCCCAGCATTTT. Translating gives CASSVDANSNQPQHF.

This rearrangement joins TRBV2 to TRBJ1-3, with 7 bases that match TRBD1. V shed 3 bases, J shed 4 bases, and the junction held 0 bases outside the gene matches. The CDR3 has 13 residues. Germline V gene sequence: CDR1 SNHLY, CDR2 FYNNEI. CDR3 sequence (DNA): TGTGCCAGCAGTGACAGGGGGGGAAACACCATATATTTT. Translated: CASSDRGGNTIYF.

This clone was picked up one time. The chain links TRBV7-2 to TRBJ1-4, with 7 bases lining up with TRBD1. The CDR3 is 14 residues long. The J segment lost 3 bases and the V segment lost 5 bases, leaving 3 bases of the junction unmatched. Germline CDR1 SGHTA, CDR2 FQGNSA. The CDR3 here is CASSPQGSNEKLFF. CDR3 sequence (DNA): TGTGCCAGCAGCCCACAGGGGTCTAATGAAAAACTGTTTTTT.

Points on this clone: Other DNA sequences within the sample encode an identical CDR3. The rearrangement joins TRBV6-5 to TRBJ2-2; no definite D call. The CDR3 sequence is 13 residues long. Germline values: CDR1 MNHEY, CDR2 SVGAGI. Trimming stripped 1 base from V and 5 bases from J, with 5 bases between. CDR3 region: CASSYLGTGELFF. The DNA for the CDR3 is TGTGCCAGCAGTTACTTGGGAACCGGGGAGCTGTTTTTT.

The V gene is TRBV13, the J gene TRBJ1-2; D might be TRBD1 (6 bases). V lost 2 bases, J lost 4 bases, and 14 bases lay in between. CDR3 length equals 15 residues. Germline CDR1 and CDR2: PRHDT and FYEKMQ (reference sequence). CDR3 region: CASSLKGTGTYGYTF. The CDR3 DNA reads as TGTGCCAGCAGCTTAAAAGGTACAGGGACCTATGGCTACACCTTC.

The V and J genes are TRBV11-2 and TRBJ1-3, with a weak D call TRBD1 (6 bases). The V gene's germline CDR1 is SGHAT and CDR2 FQNNGV. V lost 1 base, J lost 4 bases, and 11 bases lay in between. The CDR3 has 15 residues. CDR3 bases: TGTGCCAGCAGCTTAGGAGGAGGGACAGGAAACACCATATATTTT. Protein: CASSLGGGTGNTIYF.

V and J are TRBV10-1 and TRBJ1-6, with a weak D call TRBD1 (6 bases). Germline CDR1 is WNHNN and CDR2 is SYGVQD (reference sequence). Trimming stripped 7 bases from V and 0 bases from J, with 19 bases between. The CDR3 extends over 18 amino acids. For the CDR3, the DNA is TGCGCCAGCACTAGGGACAAGAGGGGGGCCTCCTATAATTCACCCCTCCACTTT. Translated, it gives CASTRDKRGASYNSPLHF.

This sequence joins TRBV10-1 and TRBJ2-1; no clear D. Germline CDR1 is WNHNN and CDR2 is SYGVQD (reference sequence). This CDR3 has 14 amino acids. V was pared by 3 bases and J by 5 bases, with 11 bases between. The CDR3 region has the DNA TGCGCCAGCAGTGAATTCGCGGAGAACAATGAGCAGTTCTTC. Its protein product is CASSEFAENNEQFF.

The rearrangement uses TRBV7-3 and TRBJ2-5; possible D gene TRBD1, 5 bases. Deletions cut 2 bases from V and 6 bases from J, with 10 bases between. The germline gives CDR1 SGHTA, CDR2 FQGTGA. The CDR3 is 13 residues long. In nucleotides, the CDR3 is TGTGCCAGCAGCTTATGGGGCTCGCAGACCCAGTACTTC. Translating gives CASSLWGSQTQYF.

V usage is TRBV19 and J usage is TRBJ1-2; a weak D match, TRBD1 (5 bases). Trimming shortened V by 5 bases and J by 3 bases, and 10 bases separated the two germline ends. The CDR3 is made up of 13 amino acids. Germline lookup yields CDR1 LNHDA and CDR2 SQIVND (reference sequence). Here the CDR3 DNA reads TGTGCCAGTAGTCTTCAAGGGGACTATGGCTACACCTTC. Protein: CASSLQGDYGYTF.